This T cell receptor beta chain is from a study of blood T cell repertoires in COVID-19. Study context: PBMCs, B-cell-depleted T cells, or T cells were the source of the cDNA or gDNA that made up the material.

The method was immunoSEQ multiplex PCR; TCRdb's version includes in-frame clones alone and lacks a portion of them. This table has 300,000 to 400,000 clones, over 80% appearing once. This CDR3 is 13 amino acids long. The V gene lost 3 bases and the J gene lost 7 bases, with 10 bases spanning the gap. CDR1 is MDHEN and CDR2 is SYDVKM in the germline V gene. Specimen: peripheral blood. The chain recombines TRBV28 with TRBJ1-5; no clear D gene. The sequence came from a woman between 45 and 65 years old with COVID-19, enrolled during active disease. Here the CDR3 reads CASSFLVGQPQHF. Here the CDR3 DNA reads TGTGCCAGCAGTTTTTTGGTGGGCCAGCCCCAGCATTTT.